This is a list of T cell receptor beta chains from one sample in a study of blood T cell repertoires in COVID-19. The data were produced by immunoSEQ multiplex PCR, yet TCRdb's version contains in-frame clones alone and is incomplete. The table shows approximately 170,000 clones, with 70% to 90% occurring only once. Sequenced material: peripheral blood. All receptors come from a man aged 55 to 70 who had recovered from COVID-19. Both conserved end residues are part of each CDR3. D genes are given only for firm matches. Part of the rows lack a size; the others show once, few, many or a class for expanded clones.

clone_size: NA
j_call: TRBJ1-4
d_call: NA
cdr3_length: 15
v_call: TRBV25-1
cdr3_nt: TGTGCCAGCAGTGGACACACAGGCGTTAATGAAAAACTGTTTTTT
cdr3_aa: CASSGHTGVNEKLFF

clone_size: NA
j_call: TRBJ2-2
d_call: TRBD2
cdr3_length: 15
v_call: TRBV28
cdr3_nt: TGTGCCAGCAGTTTGTTAACGGGAGGCACCGGGGAGCTGTTTTTT
cdr3_aa: CASSLLTGGTGELFF

clone_size: NA
j_call: TRBJ2-7
d_call: TRBD2
cdr3_length: 15
v_call: TRBV18
cdr3_nt: TGTGCCAGCTCACCCGAGACTAGCAGCTCCTACGAGCAGTACTTC
cdr3_aa: CASSPETSSSYEQYF

clone_size: NA
j_call: TRBJ1-5
d_call: NA
cdr3_length: 13
v_call: TRBV4-1
cdr3_nt: TGCGCCAGCAGCCGATGGAGAAATCAGCCCCAGCATTTT
cdr3_aa: CASSRWRNQPQHF

clone_size: NA
j_call: TRBJ1-5
d_call: NA
cdr3_length: 14
v_call: TRBV18
cdr3_nt: TGTGCCAGCTCACCACCGGGCGGCAATCAGCCCCAGCATTTT
cdr3_aa: CASSPPGGNQPQHF

clone_size: NA
j_call: TRBJ1-5
d_call: TRBD1
cdr3_length: 13
v_call: TRBV19
cdr3_nt: TGTGCCATCAGCGAGGGGGCGTTTCAGCCCCAGCATTTT
cdr3_aa: CAISEGAFQPQHF

clone_size: NA
j_call: TRBJ2-3
d_call: NA
cdr3_length: 14
v_call: TRBV10-3
cdr3_nt: TGTGCCTCTACTACCGATCCAGCTACAGATACGCAGTATTTT
cdr3_aa: CASTTDPATDTQYF

clone_size: NA
j_call: TRBJ1-1
d_call: NA
cdr3_length: 15
v_call: TRBV4-1
cdr3_nt: TGCGCCAGCAGCCAAGTGTCGGGTTTGAACACTGAAGCTTTCTTT
cdr3_aa: CASSQVSGLNTEAFF

clone_size: NA
j_call: TRBJ1-4
d_call: TRBD1
cdr3_length: 15
v_call: TRBV4-1
cdr3_nt: TGCGCCAGCAGCCATGGGGACAGGGTGAACGAAAAACTGTTTTTT
cdr3_aa: CASSHGDRVNEKLFF

clone_size: NA
j_call: TRBJ1-6
d_call: NA
cdr3_length: 14
v_call: TRBV4-2
cdr3_nt: TGTGCCAGCAGCCAAGCACAAGTTAATTCACCCCTCCACTTT
cdr3_aa: CASSQAQVNSPLHF

clone_size: many
j_call: TRBJ2-1
d_call: NA
cdr3_length: 16
v_call: TRBV6-2/TRBV6-3
cdr3_nt: TGTGCCAGCAGTTTCTCTTTGGAGCGGTACTACAATGAGCAGTTCTTC
cdr3_aa: CASSFSLERYYNEQFF

clone_size: NA
j_call: TRBJ1-5
d_call: NA
cdr3_length: 17
v_call: TRBV19
cdr3_nt: TGTGCCAGTAGTACTCCATCGTTGAGGATTGACAATCAGCCCCAGCATTTT
cdr3_aa: CASSTPSLRIDNQPQHF

clone_size: NA
j_call: TRBJ2-2
d_call: TRBD1
cdr3_length: 19
v_call: TRBV7-3
cdr3_nt: TGTGCCAGCAGCTCTTCCCCGGGACAGGGGTTCGCGAACACCGGGGAGCTGTTTTTT
cdr3_aa: CASSSSPGQGFANTGELFF

clone_size: NA
j_call: TRBJ2-2
d_call: TRBD1
cdr3_length: 16
v_call: TRBV5-4
cdr3_nt: TGTGCCAGCAGCTTTCCGGGACAGGGCCCTACCGGGGAGCTGTTTTTT
cdr3_aa: CASSFPGQGPTGELFF

clone_size: NA
j_call: TRBJ1-1
d_call: NA
cdr3_length: 14
v_call: TRBV5-6
cdr3_nt: TGTGCCAGCAGCCTCAGAGGTCTGAACACTGAAGCTTTCTTT
cdr3_aa: CASSLRGLNTEAFF

clone_size: NA
j_call: TRBJ2-6
d_call: TRBD1
cdr3_length: 18
v_call: TRBV5-1
cdr3_nt: TGCGCCAGCAGCGCCTCCGGGACAGGGGGCGCTGGGGCCAACGTCCTGACTTTC
cdr3_aa: CASSASGTGGAGANVLTF

clone_size: NA
j_call: TRBJ2-7
d_call: NA
cdr3_length: 12
v_call: TRBV9
cdr3_nt: TGTGCCAGCAGCCGGACATCCTACGAGCAGTACTTC
cdr3_aa: CASSRTSYEQYF

clone_size: once
j_call: TRBJ2-2
d_call: TRBD1
cdr3_length: 13
v_call: TRBV5-1
cdr3_nt: TGCGCCAGTCAGGACAGGGCAAACGGGGAGCTGTTTTTT
cdr3_aa: CASQDRANGELFF

clone_size: NA
j_call: TRBJ2-4
d_call: NA
cdr3_length: 15
v_call: TRBV6-1
cdr3_nt: TGTGCCAGCAGTGAAAGGAGGGTGGGCAAAAACATTCAGTACTTC
cdr3_aa: CASSERRVGKNIQYF

clone_size: NA
j_call: TRBJ1-2
d_call: TRBD1
cdr3_length: 14
v_call: TRBV5-1
cdr3_nt: TGCGCCAGCAGCCCGGGACAGGGAGAGGGTGGCTACACCTTC
cdr3_aa: CASSPGQGEGGYTF

clone_size: NA
j_call: TRBJ1-1
d_call: TRBD1
cdr3_length: 16
v_call: TRBV5-1
cdr3_nt: TGCGCCAGCAGCACGGGACAGGGGGTGATGAACACTGAAGCTTTCTTT
cdr3_aa: CASSTGQGVMNTEAFF

clone_size: NA
j_call: TRBJ2-1
d_call: TRBD2
cdr3_length: 13
v_call: TRBV3-1/TRBV3-2
cdr3_nt: TGTGCCAGCAGCGTGGCGGGGGGGAATGAGCAGTTCTTC
cdr3_aa: CASSVAGGNEQFF

clone_size: NA
j_call: TRBJ1-2
d_call: TRBD1
cdr3_length: 16
v_call: TRBV5-4
cdr3_nt: TGTGCCAGCAGCTTGGGACAGGGACTCGAGGTTTTCGGCTACACCTTC
cdr3_aa: CASSLGQGLEVFGYTF

clone_size: NA
j_call: TRBJ1-1
d_call: NA
cdr3_length: 14
v_call: TRBV30
cdr3_nt: TGTGCCTGGAGTGTAAATACCCGGGACACTGAAGCTTTCTTT
cdr3_aa: CAWSVNTRDTEAFF

clone_size: NA
j_call: TRBJ1-4
d_call: TRBD1
cdr3_length: 15
v_call: TRBV10-3
cdr3_nt: TGTGCCATCAGTGGTACAGGACAGGGCCGGGAAAAACTGTTTTTT
cdr3_aa: CAISGTGQGREKLFF

clone_size: NA
j_call: TRBJ2-3
d_call: NA
cdr3_length: 15
v_call: TRBV7-2
cdr3_nt: TGTGCCAGCGGCGAAGGACAACCGCTCACAGATACGCAGTATTTT
cdr3_aa: CASGEGQPLTDTQYF

clone_size: NA
j_call: TRBJ2-7
d_call: NA
cdr3_length: 12
v_call: TRBV3-1/TRBV3-2
cdr3_nt: TGTGCCAGCAGCCAGACAGCCTACGAGCAGTACTTC
cdr3_aa: CASSQTAYEQYF

clone_size: NA
j_call: TRBJ2-1
d_call: TRBD1
cdr3_length: 14
v_call: TRBV10-3
cdr3_nt: TGTGCCATCAGTGTGACAGGGCCTTACAATGAGCAGTTCTTC
cdr3_aa: CAISVTGPYNEQFF

clone_size: NA
j_call: TRBJ2-3
d_call: TRBD1
cdr3_length: 12
v_call: TRBV12-3/TRBV12-4
cdr3_nt: TGTGCCAGCAGGACAGGGGTGGATACGCAGTATTTT
cdr3_aa: CASRTGVDTQYF

clone_size: NA
j_call: TRBJ2-5
d_call: NA
cdr3_length: 15
v_call: TRBV19
cdr3_nt: TGTGCCAGTAGTTTCCAATCGACAGGCCAAGAGACCCAGTACTTC
cdr3_aa: CASSFQSTGQETQYF

clone_size: few
j_call: TRBJ1-4
d_call: NA
cdr3_length: 16
v_call: TRBV7-9
cdr3_nt: TGTGCCAGCAGTTCGGTGCGACAGGATGTTGGCGAAAAACTGTTTTTT
cdr3_aa: CASSSVRQDVGEKLFF

clone_size: NA
j_call: TRBJ1-6
d_call: TRBD1
cdr3_length: 18
v_call: TRBV5-1
cdr3_nt: TGCGCCAGCAGCTCCTGGACAGGGCAGGGCTCCTATAATTCACCCCTCCACTTT
cdr3_aa: CASSSWTGQGSYNSPLHF

clone_size: few
j_call: TRBJ2-2
d_call: NA
cdr3_length: 15
v_call: TRBV29-1
cdr3_nt: TGCAGCGTTGAAGCCCCGGACAGAGGCACCGGGGAGCTGTTTTTT
cdr3_aa: CSVEAPDRGTGELFF

clone_size: NA
j_call: TRBJ1-1
d_call: NA
cdr3_length: 14
v_call: TRBV6-1
cdr3_nt: TGTGCCAGCAGTGAATATGGGGGCAACACTGAAGCTTTCTTT
cdr3_aa: CASSEYGGNTEAFF

clone_size: NA
j_call: TRBJ2-3
d_call: NA
cdr3_length: 13
v_call: TRBV5-1
cdr3_nt: TGCGCCAGCAGCCCCGGGGGATGGGATACGCAGTATTTT
cdr3_aa: CASSPGGWDTQYF

clone_size: NA
j_call: TRBJ2-5
d_call: NA
cdr3_length: 17
v_call: TRBV15
cdr3_nt: TGTGCCACCAGCAGAGATGGGGGGAGCCCCCCATGGGAGACCCAGTACTTC
cdr3_aa: CATSRDGGSPPWETQYF

clone_size: NA
j_call: TRBJ2-3
d_call: NA
cdr3_length: 12
v_call: TRBV11-3
cdr3_nt: TGTGCCAGCAGTACGGGGACAGATACGCAGTATTTT
cdr3_aa: CASSTGTDTQYF

clone_size: NA
j_call: TRBJ1-1
d_call: TRBD1
cdr3_length: 16
v_call: TRBV5-3
cdr3_nt: TGTGCCAGAAGCAACATTCTCCAGGGGGAGAACACTGAAGCTTTCTTT
cdr3_aa: CARSNILQGENTEAFF

clone_size: NA
j_call: TRBJ1-3
d_call: NA
cdr3_length: 13
v_call: TRBV6-5
cdr3_nt: TGTGCCAGCACTCGGGGCTCTGGAAACACCATATATTTT
cdr3_aa: CASTRGSGNTIYF

clone_size: NA
j_call: TRBJ2-7
d_call: TRBD1
cdr3_length: 15
v_call: TRBV7-6
cdr3_nt: TGTGCCAGCAGCCCAGGGACAGACCCCTCCTACGAGCAGTACTTC
cdr3_aa: CASSPGTDPSYEQYF

clone_size: NA
j_call: TRBJ2-7
d_call: NA
cdr3_length: 16
v_call: TRBV14
cdr3_nt: TGTGCCAGCAGCCAAGAGTGGGGGGGGCCCTCCTACGAGCAGTACTTC
cdr3_aa: CASSQEWGGPSYEQYF

clone_size: NA
j_call: TRBJ2-4
d_call: NA
cdr3_length: 17
v_call: TRBV27
cdr3_nt: TGTGCCAGCAGTTCAAGGGCGGGACAGCTAGCCAAAAACATTCAGTACTTC
cdr3_aa: CASSSRAGQLAKNIQYF

clone_size: NA
j_call: TRBJ1-2
d_call: NA
cdr3_length: 16
v_call: TRBV6-5
cdr3_nt: TGTGCCAGCAGTTACTCGGGCGGGTCCAGATTCTATGGCTACACCTTC
cdr3_aa: CASSYSGGSRFYGYTF

clone_size: NA
j_call: TRBJ2-7
d_call: NA
cdr3_length: 16
v_call: TRBV16
cdr3_nt: TGTGCCAGCAGCCAACGTCACAGGGTCCTCTCCTACGAGCAGTACTTC
cdr3_aa: CASSQRHRVLSYEQYF

clone_size: NA
j_call: TRBJ1-1
d_call: TRBD1
cdr3_length: 16
v_call: TRBV5-4
cdr3_nt: TGTGCCAGCAGCCCGCGCCAGGGGGCGATAAACACTGAAGCTTTCTTT
cdr3_aa: CASSPRQGAINTEAFF